This T cell receptor (beta chain) is from a study of blood T cell repertoires in COVID-19. Study in general: Sites in the United States, Italy and Spain provided acute and convalescent COVID-19 samples.

Here immunoSEQ multiplex PCR was the method, and the copy in TCRdb shows in-frame clones only, minus some. Of hundreds of thousands of clones listed, 85% are singletons. V lost 4 bases to trimming and J lost 1 base, with 5 bases between them. CDR3 length: 11 amino acids. Germline V CDR1 and CDR2: SQVTM, ANQGSEA. The receptor was isolated from a woman aged 50 to 65 who had recovered from COVID-19. The chain combines TRBV29-1 with TRBJ2-7; D call uncertain. Sequencing used PBMCs or T cells enriched from blood (not recorded which). This chain's CDR3 is CSVGGSYEQYF. The CDR3 DNA reads as TGCAGCGTTGGCGGATCCTACGAGCAGTACTTC.